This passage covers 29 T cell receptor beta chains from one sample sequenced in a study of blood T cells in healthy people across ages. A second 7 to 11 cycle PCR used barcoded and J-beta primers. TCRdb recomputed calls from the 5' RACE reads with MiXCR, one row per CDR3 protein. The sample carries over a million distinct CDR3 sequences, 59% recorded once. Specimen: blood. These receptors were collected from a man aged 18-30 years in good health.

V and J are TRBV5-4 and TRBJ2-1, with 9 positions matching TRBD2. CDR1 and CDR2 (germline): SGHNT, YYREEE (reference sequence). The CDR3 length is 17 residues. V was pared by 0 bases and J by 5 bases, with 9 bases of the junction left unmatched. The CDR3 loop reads CASSLVAGGYLNNEQFF. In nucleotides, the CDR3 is TGTGCCAGCAGCTTGGTGGCGGGGGGGTACCTAAACAATGAGCAGTTCTTC.

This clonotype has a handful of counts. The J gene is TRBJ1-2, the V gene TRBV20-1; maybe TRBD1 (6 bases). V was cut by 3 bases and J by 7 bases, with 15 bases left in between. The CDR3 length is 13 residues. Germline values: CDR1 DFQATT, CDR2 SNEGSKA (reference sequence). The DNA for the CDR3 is TGCAGTGCTAGTAGACAGGAGATTTCTGGCTACACCTTC. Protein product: CSASRQEISGYTF.

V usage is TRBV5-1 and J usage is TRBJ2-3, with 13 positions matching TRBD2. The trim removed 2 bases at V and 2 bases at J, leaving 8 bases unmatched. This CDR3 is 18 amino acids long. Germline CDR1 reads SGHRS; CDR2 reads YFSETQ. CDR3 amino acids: CASSFDTSGRGDTDTQYF. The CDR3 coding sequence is TGCGCCAGCAGCTTCGATACTAGCGGGAGGGGAGACACAGATACGCAGTATTTT.

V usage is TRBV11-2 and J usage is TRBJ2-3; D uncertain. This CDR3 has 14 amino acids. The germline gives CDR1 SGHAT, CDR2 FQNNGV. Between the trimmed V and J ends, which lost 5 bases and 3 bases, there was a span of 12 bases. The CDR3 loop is CASSPRKATDTQYF. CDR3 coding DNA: TGTGCCAGCAGCCCCAGGAAAGCGACAGATACGCAGTATTTT.

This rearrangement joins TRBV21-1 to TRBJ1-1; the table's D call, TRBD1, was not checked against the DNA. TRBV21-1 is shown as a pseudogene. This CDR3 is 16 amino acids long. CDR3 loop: CASSEKPGGENTEAFF. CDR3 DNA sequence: TGTGCCAGCAGCGAAAAGCCGGGGGGTGAGAACACTGAAGCTTTCTTT.

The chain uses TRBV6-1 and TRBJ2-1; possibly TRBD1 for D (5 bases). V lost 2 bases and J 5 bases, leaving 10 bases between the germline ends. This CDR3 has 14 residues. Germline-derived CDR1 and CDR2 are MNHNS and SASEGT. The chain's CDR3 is CASSEPAGHNEQFF. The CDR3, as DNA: TGTGCCAGCAGTGAACCCGCAGGGCACAATGAGCAGTTCTTC.

The CDR3, as DNA: TGTGCCAGCAGTGAATCGCGGTTCGCTTTGGGCAATGAGCAGTTCTTC. Translating it yields CASSESRFALGNEQFF. The J gene is TRBJ2-1, the V gene TRBV25-1; D gene ambiguous. Germline V CDR1 and CDR2: MGHDK, SYGVNS. This CDR3 spans 16 amino acids. V was cut by 1 base and J by 6 bases, with 16 bases left in between.

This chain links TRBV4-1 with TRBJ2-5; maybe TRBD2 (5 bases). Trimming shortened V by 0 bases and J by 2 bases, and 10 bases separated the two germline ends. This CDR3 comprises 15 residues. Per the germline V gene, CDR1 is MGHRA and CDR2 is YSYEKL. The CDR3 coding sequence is TGCGCCAGCAGCCAAGAGAACGGGGTACAAGAGACCCAGTACTTC. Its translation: CASSQENGVQETQYF.

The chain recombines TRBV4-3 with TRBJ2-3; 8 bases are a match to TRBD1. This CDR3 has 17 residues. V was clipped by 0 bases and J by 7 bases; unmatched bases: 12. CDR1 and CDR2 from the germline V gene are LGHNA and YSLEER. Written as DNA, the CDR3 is TGCGCCAGCAGCCAAGAGGGGTGGCCAGGGGGCAAATATACGCAGTATTTT. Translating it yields CASSQEGWPGGKYTQYF.

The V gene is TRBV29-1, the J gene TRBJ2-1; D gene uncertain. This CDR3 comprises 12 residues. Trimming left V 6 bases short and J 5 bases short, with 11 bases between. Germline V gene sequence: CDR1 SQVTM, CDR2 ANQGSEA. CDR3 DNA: TGCAGCGTGACCAGTGAGGACAATGAGCAGTTCTTC. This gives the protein CSVTSEDNEQFF.

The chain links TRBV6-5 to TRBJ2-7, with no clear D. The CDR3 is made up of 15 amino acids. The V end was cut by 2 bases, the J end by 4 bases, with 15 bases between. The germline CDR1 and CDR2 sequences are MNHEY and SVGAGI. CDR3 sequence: CASSYRQLDLYEQYF. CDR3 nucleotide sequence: TGTGCCAGCAGTTACAGGCAGTTGGATCTGTACGAGCAGTACTTC.

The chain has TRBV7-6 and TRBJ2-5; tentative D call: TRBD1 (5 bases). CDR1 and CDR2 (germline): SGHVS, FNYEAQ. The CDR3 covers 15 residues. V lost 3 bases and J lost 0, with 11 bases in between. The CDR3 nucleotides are TGTGCCAGCAGCTTCCTAGACAGTTACCAAGAGACCCAGTACTTC. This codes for CASSFLDSYQETQYF.

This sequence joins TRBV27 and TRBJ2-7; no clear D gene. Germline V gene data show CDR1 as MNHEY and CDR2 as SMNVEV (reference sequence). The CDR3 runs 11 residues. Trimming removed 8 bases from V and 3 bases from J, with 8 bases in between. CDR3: CASADGYEQYF. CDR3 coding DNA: TGTGCCAGCGCGGACGGCTACGAGCAGTACTTC.

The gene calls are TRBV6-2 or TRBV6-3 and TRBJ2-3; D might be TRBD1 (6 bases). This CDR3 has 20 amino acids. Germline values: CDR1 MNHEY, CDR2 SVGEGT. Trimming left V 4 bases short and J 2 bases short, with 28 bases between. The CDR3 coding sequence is TGTGCCAGCAGTTTTCCCAACCCCCCGGTCGGACAGACCTCCACAGATACGCAGTATTTT. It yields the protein CASSFPNPPVGQTSTDTQYF.

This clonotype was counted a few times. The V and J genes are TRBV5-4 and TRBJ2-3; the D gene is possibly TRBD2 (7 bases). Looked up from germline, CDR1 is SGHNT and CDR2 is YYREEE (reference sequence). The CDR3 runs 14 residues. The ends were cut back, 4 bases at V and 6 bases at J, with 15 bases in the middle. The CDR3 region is CASSPAGQGDTQYF. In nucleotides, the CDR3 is TGTGCCAGCAGCCCAGCGGGGCAGGGGGATACGCAGTATTTT.

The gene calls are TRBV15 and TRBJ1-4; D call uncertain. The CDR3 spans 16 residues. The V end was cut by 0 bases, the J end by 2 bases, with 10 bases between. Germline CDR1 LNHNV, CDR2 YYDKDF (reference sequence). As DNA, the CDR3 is TGTGCCACCAGCAGAGACATGGTCTGGACTAATGAAAAACTGTTTTTT. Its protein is CATSRDMVWTNEKLFF. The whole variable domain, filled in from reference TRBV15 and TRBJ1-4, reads DAMVIQNPRYQVTQFGKPVTLSCSQTLNHNVMYWYQQKSSQAPKLLFHYYDKDFNNEADTPDNFQSRRPNTSFCFLDIRSPGLGDTAMYLCATSRDMVWTNEKLFFGSGTQLSVL.

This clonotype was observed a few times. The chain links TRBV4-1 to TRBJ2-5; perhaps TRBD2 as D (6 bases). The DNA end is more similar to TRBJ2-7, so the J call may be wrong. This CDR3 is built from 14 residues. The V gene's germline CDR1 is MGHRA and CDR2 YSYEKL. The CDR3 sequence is CASSVEPGVYEQYF. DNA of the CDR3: TGCGCCAGCAGTGTGGAACCGGGAGTCTACGAGCAGTACTTC.

The CDR3, as DNA: TGTGCCAGCACACGAGGGTACTCCTACGAGCAGTACTTC. Translating it yields CASTRGYSYEQYF. This sequence joins TRBV7-8 and TRBJ2-7; tentative D call: TRBD2 (5 bases). CDR3 length: 13 residues. Trimming pared 7 bases from V and 0 bases from J, leaving 10 bases between. Germline CDR1 SGHVS, CDR2 FQNEAQ.

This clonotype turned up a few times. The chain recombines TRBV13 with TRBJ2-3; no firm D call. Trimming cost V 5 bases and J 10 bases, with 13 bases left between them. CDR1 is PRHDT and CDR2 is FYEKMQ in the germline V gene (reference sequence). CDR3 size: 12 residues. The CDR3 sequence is CASSPAPQAQYF. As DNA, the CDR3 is TGTGCCAGCAGCCCAGCCCCACAAGCGCAGTATTTT.

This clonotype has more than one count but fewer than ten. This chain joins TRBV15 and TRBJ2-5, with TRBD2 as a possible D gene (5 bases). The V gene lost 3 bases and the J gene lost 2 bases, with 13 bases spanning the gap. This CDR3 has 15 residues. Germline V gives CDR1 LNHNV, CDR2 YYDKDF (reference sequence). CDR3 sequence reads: CATSREAMGQETQYF. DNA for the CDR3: TGTGCCACCAGCAGGGAGGCAATGGGTCAAGAGACCCAGTACTTC.

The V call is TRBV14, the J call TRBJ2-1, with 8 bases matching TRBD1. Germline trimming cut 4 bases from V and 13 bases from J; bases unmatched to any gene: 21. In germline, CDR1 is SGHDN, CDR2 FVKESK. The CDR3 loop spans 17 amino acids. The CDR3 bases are TGTGCCAGCAGCCCACTCACCGGGACAGGACTGACAGAGACCCAGTTCTTC. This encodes CASSPLTGTGLTETQFF.

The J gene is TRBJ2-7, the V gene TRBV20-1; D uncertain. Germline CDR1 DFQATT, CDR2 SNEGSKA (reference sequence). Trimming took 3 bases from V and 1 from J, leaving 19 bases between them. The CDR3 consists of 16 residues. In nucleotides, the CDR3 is TGCAGTGCTAGTGCCTCCGGCGGATTGGCTTCCTACGAGCAGTACTTC. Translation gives CSASASGGLASYEQYF.

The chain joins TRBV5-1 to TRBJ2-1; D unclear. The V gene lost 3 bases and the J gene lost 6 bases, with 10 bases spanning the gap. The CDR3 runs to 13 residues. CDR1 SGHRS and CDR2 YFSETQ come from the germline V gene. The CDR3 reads CASSYTLLNEQFF. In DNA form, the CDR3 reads TGCGCCAGCAGCTACACCCTTCTCAATGAGCAGTTCTTC.

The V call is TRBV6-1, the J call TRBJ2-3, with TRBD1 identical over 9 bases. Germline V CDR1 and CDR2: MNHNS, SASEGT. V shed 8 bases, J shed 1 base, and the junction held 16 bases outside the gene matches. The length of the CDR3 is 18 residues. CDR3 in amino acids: CASSSPGQGPWGTDTQYF. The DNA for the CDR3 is TGTGCCAGCTCTTCCCCGGGACAGGGCCCTTGGGGCACAGATACGCAGTATTTT.

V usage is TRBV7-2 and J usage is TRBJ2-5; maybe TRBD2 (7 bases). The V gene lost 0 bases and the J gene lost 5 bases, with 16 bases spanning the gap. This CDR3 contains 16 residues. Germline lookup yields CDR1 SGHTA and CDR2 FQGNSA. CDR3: CASSLAGGGNWETQYF. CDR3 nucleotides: TGTGCCAGCAGCTTAGCGGGGGGGGGCAACTGGGAGACCCAGTACTTC.

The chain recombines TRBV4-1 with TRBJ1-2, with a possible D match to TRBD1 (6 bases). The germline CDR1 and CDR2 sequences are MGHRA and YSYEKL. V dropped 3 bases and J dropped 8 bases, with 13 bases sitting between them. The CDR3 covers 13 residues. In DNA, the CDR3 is TGCGCCAGCAGCCACGACAGGTTCGAAGGCTACACCTTC. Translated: CASSHDRFEGYTF.

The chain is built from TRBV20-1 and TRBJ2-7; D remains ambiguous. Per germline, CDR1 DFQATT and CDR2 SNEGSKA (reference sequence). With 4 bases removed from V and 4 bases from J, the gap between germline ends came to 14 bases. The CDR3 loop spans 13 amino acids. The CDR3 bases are TGCAGTGCTAAGACCTCCAATACGTACGAGCAGTACTTC. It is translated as CSAKTSNTYEQYF.

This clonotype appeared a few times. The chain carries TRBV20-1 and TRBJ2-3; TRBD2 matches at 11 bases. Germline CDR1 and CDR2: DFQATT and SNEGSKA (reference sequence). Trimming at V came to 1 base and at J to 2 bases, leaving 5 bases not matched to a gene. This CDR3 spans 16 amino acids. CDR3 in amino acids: CSARVGTSGNTDTQYF. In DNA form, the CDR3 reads TGCAGTGCTAGAGTCGGGACTAGCGGAAACACAGATACGCAGTATTTT.

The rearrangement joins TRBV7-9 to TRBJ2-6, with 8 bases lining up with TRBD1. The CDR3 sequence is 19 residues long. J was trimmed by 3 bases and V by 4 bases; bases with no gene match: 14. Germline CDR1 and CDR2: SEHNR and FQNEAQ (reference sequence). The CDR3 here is CASSSPLGDRRFGANVLTF. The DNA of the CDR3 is TGTGCCAGCAGCTCACCCTTAGGGGACAGGAGGTTTGGGGCCAACGTCCTGACTTTC.